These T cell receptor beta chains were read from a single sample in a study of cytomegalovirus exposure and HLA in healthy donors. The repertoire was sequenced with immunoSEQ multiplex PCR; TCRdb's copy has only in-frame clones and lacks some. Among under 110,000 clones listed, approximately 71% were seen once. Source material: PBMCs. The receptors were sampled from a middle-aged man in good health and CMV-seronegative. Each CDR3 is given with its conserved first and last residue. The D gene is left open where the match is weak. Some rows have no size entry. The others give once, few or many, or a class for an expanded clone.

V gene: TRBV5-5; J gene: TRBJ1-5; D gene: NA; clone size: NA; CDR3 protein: CASSMTGGGHQPQHF; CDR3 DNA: TGTGCCAGCAGCATGACCGGGGGTGGTCATCAGCCCCAGCATTTT
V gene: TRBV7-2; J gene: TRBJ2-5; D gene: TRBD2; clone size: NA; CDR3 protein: CASSLAGRQETQYF; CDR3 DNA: TGTGCCAGCAGCTTAGCCGGGAGGCAAGAGACCCAGTACTTC
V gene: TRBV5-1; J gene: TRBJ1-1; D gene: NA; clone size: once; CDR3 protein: CASSVAPNTEAFF; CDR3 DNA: TGCGCCAGCAGTGTAGCTCCGAACACTGAAGCTTTCTTT
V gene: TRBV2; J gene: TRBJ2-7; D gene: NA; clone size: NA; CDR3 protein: CASSVWEVRQYF; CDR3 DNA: TGTGCCAGCAGTGTTTGGGAGGTCAGGCAGTACTTC
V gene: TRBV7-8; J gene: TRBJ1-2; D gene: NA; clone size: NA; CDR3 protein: CASSSVGGLYGYTF; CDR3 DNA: TGTGCCAGCAGCTCAGTTGGGGGCCTTTATGGCTACACCTTC
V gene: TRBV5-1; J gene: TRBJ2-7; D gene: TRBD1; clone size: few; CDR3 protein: CASRLDRGGVEQYF; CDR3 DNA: TGCGCCAGCAGACTGGACAGGGGTGGTGTGGAGCAGTACTTC
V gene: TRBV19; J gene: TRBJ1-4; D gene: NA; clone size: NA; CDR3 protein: CASVRNEKLFF; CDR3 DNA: TGTGCCAGTGTCCGGAATGAAAAACTGTTTTTT
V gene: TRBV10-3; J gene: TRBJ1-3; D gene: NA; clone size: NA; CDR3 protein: CAISEEATTIYF; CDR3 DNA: TGTGCCATCAGTGAAGAGGCGACCACCATATATTTT
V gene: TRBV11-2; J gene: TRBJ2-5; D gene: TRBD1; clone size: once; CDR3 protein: CASSRGQLKETQYF; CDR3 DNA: TGTGCCAGCAGTAGGGGACAGTTAAAAGAGACCCAGTACTTC
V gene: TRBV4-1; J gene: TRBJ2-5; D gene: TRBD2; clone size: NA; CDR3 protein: CASSQDEAGGLRETQYF; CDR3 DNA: TGCGCCAGCAGCCAAGACGAAGCGGGGGGGCTCAGGGAGACCCAGTACTTC
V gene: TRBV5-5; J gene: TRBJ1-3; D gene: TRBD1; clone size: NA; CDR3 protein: CASSLGQGVAGNTIYF; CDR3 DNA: TGTGCCAGCAGCTTGGGGCAGGGGGTTGCTGGAAACACCATATATTTT
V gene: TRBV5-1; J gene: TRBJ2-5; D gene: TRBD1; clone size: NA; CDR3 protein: CASSLEPGQGSQETQYF; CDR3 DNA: TGCGCCAGCAGCTTGGAGCCGGGACAGGGGTCGCAAGAGACCCAGTACTTC
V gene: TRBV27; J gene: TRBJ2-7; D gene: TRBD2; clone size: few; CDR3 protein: CASSPWGLAGGLEQYF; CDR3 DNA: TGTGCCAGCAGCCCCTGGGGACTAGCGGGGGGGCTCGAGCAGTACTTC
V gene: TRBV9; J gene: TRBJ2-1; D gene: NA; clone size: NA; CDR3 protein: CASSVGAGAVYNEQFF; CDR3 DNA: TGTGCCAGCAGCGTAGGCGCGGGGGCCGTCTACAATGAGCAGTTCTTC
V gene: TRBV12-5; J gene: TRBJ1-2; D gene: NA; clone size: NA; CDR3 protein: CASGLGGSTGYTF; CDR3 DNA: TGTGCTAGTGGTTTGGGCGGCTCCACTGGCTACACCTTC
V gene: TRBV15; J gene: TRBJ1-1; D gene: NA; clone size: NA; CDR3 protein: CATSPVTGYTEAFF; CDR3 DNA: TGTGCCACCAGCCCCGTCACGGGATACACTGAAGCTTTCTTT
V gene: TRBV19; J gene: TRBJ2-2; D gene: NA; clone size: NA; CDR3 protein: CASSKALDRIVRELFF; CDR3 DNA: TGTGCCAGTAGCAAGGCCCTTGACAGAATTGTAAGGGAGCTGTTTTTT
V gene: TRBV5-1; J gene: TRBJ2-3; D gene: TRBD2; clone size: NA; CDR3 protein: CASSPDSGASTDTQYF; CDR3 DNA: TGCGCCAGCAGCCCAGATAGCGGGGCCAGCACAGATACGCAGTATTTT
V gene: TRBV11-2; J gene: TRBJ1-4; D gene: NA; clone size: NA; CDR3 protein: CASSSPPNIEKLFF; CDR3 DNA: TGTGCCAGCAGCTCACCGCCTAATATTGAAAAACTGTTTTTT
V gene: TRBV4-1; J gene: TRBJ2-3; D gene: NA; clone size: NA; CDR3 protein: CASSQGRVDTQYF; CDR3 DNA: TGCGCCAGCAGCCAAGGGAGGGTTGATACGCAGTATTTT
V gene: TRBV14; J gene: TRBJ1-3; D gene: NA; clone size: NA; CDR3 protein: CASSHPRGSGNTIYF; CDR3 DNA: TGTGCCAGCAGCCACCCACGGGGCTCTGGAAACACCATATATTTT
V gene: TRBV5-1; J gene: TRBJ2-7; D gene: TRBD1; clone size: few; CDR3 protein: CASSYQPTTGVDEQYF; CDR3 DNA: TGCGCCAGCAGCTACCAACCCACTACAGGGGTTGACGAGCAGTACTTC
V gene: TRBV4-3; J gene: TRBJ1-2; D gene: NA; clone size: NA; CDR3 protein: CASSQGPNSNYGYTF; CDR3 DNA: TGCGCCAGCAGCCAAGGGCCCAACAGTAACTATGGCTACACCTTC
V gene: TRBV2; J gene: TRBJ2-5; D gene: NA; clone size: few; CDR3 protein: CASRLEGDQETQYF; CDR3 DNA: TGTGCCAGCAGGCTCGAAGGGGACCAAGAGACCCAGTACTTC
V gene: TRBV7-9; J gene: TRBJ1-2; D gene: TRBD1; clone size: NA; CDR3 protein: CASSFGIPGQSYGYTF; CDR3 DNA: TGTGCCAGCAGCTTCGGAATACCGGGACAGTCCTATGGCTACACCTTC
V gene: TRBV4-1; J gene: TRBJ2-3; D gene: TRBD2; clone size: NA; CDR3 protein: CASSQTLAGGTPLSTDTQYF; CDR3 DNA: TGCGCCAGCAGCCAAACACTAGCGGGGGGAACCCCGTTAAGCACAGATACGCAGTATTTT
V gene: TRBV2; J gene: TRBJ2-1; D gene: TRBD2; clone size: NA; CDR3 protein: CASSETSDEQFF; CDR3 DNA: TGTGCCAGCAGCGAGACTAGCGATGAGCAGTTCTTC
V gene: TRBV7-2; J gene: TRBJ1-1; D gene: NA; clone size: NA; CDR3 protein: CASRRDGTPNTEAFF; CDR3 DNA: TGTGCCAGCAGACGCGACGGGACACCGAACACTGAAGCTTTCTTT
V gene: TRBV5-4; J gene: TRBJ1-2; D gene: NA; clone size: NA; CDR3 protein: CATSGGEWNYGYTF; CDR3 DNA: TGTGCCACCTCGGGGGGGGAATGGAACTATGGCTACACCTTC
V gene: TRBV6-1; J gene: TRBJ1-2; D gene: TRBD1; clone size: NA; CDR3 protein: CASSVQQGNLGGYTF; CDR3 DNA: TGTGCCAGCAGTGTCCAACAGGGGAATCTTGGAGGCTACACCTTC
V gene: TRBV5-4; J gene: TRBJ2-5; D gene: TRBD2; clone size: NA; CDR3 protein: CASKRGASAQETQYF; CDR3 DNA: TGTGCCAGCAAGCGGGGGGCTAGTGCCCAAGAGACCCAGTACTTC
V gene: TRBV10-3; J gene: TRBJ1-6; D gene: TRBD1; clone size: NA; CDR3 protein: CAIRSGGDSPLHF; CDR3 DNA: TGTGCCATCAGATCAGGGGGCGATTCACCCCTCCACTTT
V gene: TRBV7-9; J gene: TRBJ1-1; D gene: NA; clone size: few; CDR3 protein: CASSPMGGAMNTEAFF; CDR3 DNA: TGTGCCAGCAGTCCGATGGGGGGGGCAATGAACACTGAAGCTTTCTTT
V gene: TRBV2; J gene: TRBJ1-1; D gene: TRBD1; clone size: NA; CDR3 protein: CASSVDRVNTEAFF; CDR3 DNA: TGTGCCAGCAGTGTGGACAGGGTGAACACTGAAGCTTTCTTT
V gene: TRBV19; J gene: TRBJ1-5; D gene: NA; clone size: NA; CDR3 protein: CASKSQGFGNQPQHF; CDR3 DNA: TGTGCCAGTAAAAGCCAGGGGTTCGGCAATCAGCCCCAGCATTTT
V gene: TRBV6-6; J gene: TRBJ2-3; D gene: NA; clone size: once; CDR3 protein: CASSPAADTQYF; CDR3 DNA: TGTGCCAGCAGCCCAGCGGCAGATACGCAGTATTTT
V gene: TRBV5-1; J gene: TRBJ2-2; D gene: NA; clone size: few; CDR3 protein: CASSLNLGANTGELFF; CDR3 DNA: TGCGCCAGCAGCTTGAATCTCGGGGCGAACACCGGGGAGCTGTTTTTT
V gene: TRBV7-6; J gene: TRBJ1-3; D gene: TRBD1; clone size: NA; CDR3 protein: CASSLTPTGTGNTIYF; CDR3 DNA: TGTGCCAGCAGCTTAACCCCGACAGGGACTGGAAACACCATATATTTT
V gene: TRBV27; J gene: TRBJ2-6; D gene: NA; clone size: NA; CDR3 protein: CASSLRGIGSGANVLTF; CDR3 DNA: TGTGCCAGCAGTTTACGGGGGATAGGCTCTGGGGCCAACGTCCTGACTTTC
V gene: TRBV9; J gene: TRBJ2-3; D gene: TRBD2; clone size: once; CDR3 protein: CASSVDSGGYTDTQYF; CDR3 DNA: TGTGCCAGCAGCGTAGATAGCGGGGGATACACAGATACGCAGTATTTT
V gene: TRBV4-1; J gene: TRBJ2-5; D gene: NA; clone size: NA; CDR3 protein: CASSGGRQETQYF; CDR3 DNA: TGCGCCAGCAGCGGGGGGAGACAAGAGACCCAGTACTTC
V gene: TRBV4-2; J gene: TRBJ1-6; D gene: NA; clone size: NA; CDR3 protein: CASSQERAGNSPLHF; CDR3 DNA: TGTGCCAGCAGCCAAGAGAGGGCGGGGAACTCACCCCTCCACTTT
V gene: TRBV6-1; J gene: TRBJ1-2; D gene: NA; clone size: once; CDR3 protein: CASSEAWGRTNYGYTF; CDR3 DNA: TGTGCCAGCAGTGAAGCGTGGGGGAGGACTAACTATGGCTACACCTTC
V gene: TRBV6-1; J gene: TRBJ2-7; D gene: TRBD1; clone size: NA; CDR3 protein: CASTGHHRGRYEQYF; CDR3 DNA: TGTGCCAGCACCGGCCACCACAGGGGAAGATACGAGCAGTACTTC
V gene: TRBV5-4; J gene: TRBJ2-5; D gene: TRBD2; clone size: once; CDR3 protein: CASSPGLAEETQYF; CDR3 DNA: TGTGCCAGCAGCCCGGGACTAGCGGAAGAGACCCAGTACTTC
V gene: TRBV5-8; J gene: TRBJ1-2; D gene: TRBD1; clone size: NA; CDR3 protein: CASSTRTGSIYGYTF; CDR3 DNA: TGTGCCAGCAGCACTCGGACAGGATCCATCTATGGCTACACCTTC
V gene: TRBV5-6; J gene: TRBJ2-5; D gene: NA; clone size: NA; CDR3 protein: CASSLGGQLAGQTQYF; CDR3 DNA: TGTGCCAGCAGCTTGGGAGGGCAACTAGCTGGCCAGACCCAGTACTTC
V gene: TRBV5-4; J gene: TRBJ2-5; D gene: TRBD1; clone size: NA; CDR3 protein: CASSSGDRGGEQYF; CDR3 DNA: TGTGCCAGCAGCTCAGGGGACAGGGGAGGGGAGCAGTACTTC
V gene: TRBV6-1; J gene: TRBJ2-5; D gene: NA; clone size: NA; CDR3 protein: CASRRGLRETQYF; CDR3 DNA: TGTGCCAGCCGCCGGGGTTTGAGGGAGACCCAGTACTTC
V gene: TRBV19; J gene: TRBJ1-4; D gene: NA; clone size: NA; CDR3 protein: CASSPSGVANEKLFF; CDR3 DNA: TGTGCCAGTAGTCCATCAGGGGTGGCTAATGAAAAACTGTTTTTT
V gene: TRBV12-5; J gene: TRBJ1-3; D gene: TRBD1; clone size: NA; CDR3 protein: CASGLRWDSYGNTIYF; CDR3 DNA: TGTGCTAGTGGTTTGCGTTGGGACAGCTATGGAAACACCATATATTTT
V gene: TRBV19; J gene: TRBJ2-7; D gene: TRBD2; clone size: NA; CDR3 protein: CASSPGTSGGYEQYF; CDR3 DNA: TGTGCCAGTAGTCCGGGGACTAGCGGGGGATACGAGCAGTACTTC
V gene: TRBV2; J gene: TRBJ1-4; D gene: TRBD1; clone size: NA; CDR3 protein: CASSDRGVLF; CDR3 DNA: TGTGCCAGCAGTGACAGGGGGGTTTTGTTT
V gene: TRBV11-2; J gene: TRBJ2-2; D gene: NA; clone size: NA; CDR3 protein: CASIEAQGTGELFF; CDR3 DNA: TGTGCCAGCATCGAGGCACAGGGAACCGGGGAGCTGTTTTTT